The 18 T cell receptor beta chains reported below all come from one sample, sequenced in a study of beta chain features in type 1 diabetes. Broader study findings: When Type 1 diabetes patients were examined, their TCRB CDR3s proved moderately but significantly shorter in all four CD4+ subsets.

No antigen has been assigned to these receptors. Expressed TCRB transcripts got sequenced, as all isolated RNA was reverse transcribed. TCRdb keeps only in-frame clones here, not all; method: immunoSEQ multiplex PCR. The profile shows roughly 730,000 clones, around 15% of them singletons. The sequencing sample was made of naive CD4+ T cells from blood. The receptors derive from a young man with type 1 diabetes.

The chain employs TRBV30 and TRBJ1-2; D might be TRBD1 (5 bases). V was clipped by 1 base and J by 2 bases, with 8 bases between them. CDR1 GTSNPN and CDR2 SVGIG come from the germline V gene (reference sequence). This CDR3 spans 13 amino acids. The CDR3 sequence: CAWSDGGNYGYTF. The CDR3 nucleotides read TGTGCCTGGAGTGACGGGGGAAACTATGGCTACACCTTC.

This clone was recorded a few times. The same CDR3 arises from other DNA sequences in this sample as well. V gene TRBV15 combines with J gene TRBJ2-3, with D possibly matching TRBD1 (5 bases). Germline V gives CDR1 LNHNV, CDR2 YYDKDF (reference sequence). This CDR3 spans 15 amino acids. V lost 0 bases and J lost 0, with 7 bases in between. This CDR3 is CATSRDPGSTDTQYF. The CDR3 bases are TGTGCCACCAGCAGAGATCCAGGGAGCACAGATACGCAGTATTTT.

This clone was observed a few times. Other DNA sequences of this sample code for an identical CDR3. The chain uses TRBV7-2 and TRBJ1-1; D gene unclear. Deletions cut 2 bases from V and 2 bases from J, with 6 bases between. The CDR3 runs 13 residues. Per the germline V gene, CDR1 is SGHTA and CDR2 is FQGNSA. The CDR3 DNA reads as TGTGCCAGCAGCTTACAGGAAAACACTGAAGCTTTCTTT. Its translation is CASSLQENTEAFF.

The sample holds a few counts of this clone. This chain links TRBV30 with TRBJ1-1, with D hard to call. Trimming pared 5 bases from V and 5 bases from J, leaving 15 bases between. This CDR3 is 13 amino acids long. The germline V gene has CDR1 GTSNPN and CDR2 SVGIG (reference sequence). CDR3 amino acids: CAWSARRGTEAFF. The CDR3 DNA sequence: TGTGCCTGGTCGGCCCGGCGGGGAACTGAAGCTTTCTTT.

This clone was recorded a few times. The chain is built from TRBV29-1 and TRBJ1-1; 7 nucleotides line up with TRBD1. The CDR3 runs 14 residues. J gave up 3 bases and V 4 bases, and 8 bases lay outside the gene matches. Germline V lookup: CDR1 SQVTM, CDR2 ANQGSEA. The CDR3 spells CSVVKGARDTEAFF. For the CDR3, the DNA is TGCAGCGTTGTAAAGGGGGCGCGGGACACTGAAGCTTTCTTT.

The CDR3 loop reads CASSQGAWGYTF. The CDR3 nucleotides read TGTGCCAGCAGCCAGGGGGCCTGGGGCTACACCTTC. This chain uses TRBV9 with TRBJ1-2; TRBD1 aligns across 8 bases. Germline CDR1 reads SGDLS; CDR2 reads YYNGEE. Unmatched junction bases numbered 4, after V lost 4 bases and J lost 8 bases. The CDR3 consists of 12 residues.

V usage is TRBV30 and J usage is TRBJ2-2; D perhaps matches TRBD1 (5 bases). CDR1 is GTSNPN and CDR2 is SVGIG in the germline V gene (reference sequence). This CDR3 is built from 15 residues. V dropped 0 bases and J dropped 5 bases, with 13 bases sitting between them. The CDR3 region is CAWSVLQGLTGELFF. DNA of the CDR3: TGTGCCTGGAGTGTACTTCAGGGTTTAACCGGGGAGCTGTTTTTT.

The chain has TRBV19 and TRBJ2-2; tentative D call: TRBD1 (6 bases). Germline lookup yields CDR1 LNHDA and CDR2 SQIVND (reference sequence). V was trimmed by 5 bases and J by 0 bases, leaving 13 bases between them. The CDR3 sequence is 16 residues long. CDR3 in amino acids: CASSHVGAANTGELFF. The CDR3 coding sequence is TGTGCCAGTAGTCATGTGGGGGCCGCGAACACCGGGGAGCTGTTTTTT.

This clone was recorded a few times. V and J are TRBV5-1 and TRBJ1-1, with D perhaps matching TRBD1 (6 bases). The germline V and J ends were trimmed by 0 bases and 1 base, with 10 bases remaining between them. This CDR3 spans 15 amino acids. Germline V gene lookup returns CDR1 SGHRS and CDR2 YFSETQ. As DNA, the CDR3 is TGCGCCAGCAGCTTGGCAGGGGTCGCGAACACTGAAGCTTTCTTT. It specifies CASSLAGVANTEAFF.

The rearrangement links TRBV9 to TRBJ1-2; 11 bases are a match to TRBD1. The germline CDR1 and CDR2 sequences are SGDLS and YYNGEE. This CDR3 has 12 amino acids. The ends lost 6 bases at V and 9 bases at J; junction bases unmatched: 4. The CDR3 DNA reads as TGTGCCAGCACCAGGACAGGGGGCCGCTACACCTTC. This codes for CASTRTGGRYTF.

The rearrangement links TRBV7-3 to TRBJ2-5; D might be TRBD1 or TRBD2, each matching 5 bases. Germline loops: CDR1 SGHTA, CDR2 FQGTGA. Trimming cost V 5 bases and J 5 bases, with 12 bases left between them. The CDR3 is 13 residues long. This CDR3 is CASSPPGTETQYF. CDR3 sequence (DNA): TGTGCCAGCAGCCCTCCCGGGACGGAGACCCAGTACTTC.

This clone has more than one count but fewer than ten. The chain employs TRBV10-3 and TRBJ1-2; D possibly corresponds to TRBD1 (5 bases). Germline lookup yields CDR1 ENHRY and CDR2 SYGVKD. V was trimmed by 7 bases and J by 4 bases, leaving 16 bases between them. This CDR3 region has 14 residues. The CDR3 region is CAITEQDLAYGYTF. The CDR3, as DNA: TGTGCCATCACCGAACAGGACCTCGCCTATGGCTACACCTTC.

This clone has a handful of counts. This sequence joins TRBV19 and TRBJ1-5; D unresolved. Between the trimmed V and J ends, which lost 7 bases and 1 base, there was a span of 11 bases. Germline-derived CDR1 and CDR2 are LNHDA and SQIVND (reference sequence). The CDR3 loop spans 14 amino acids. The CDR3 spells CASTGGVSNQPQHF. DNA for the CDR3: TGTGCCAGTACAGGAGGTGTCAGCAATCAGCCCCAGCATTTT.

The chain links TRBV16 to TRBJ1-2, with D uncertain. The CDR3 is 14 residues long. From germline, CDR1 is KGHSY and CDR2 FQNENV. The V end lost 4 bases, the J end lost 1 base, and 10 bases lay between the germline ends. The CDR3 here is CASSRAVRNYGYTF. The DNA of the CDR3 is TGTGCCAGCAGCCGGGCAGTCCGTAACTATGGCTACACCTTC.

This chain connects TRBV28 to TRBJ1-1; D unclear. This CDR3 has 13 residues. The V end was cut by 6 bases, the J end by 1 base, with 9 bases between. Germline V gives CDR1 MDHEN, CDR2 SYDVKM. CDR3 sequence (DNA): TGTGCCAGCAGATCAGAGGGGAACACTGAAGCTTTCTTT. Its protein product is CASRSEGNTEAFF.

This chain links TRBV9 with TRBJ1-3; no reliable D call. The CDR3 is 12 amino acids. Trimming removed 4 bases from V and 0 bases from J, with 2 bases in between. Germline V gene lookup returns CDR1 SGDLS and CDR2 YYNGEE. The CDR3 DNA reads TGTGCCAGCAGCACCTCTGGAAACACCATATATTTT. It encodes CASSTSGNTIYF.

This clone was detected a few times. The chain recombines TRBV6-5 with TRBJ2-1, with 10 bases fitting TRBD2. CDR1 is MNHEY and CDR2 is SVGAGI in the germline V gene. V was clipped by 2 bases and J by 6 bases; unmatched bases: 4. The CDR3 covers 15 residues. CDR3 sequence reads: CASSYGGLASNEQFF. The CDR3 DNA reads TGTGCCAGCAGTTACGGGGGACTAGCGTCCAATGAGCAGTTCTTC.

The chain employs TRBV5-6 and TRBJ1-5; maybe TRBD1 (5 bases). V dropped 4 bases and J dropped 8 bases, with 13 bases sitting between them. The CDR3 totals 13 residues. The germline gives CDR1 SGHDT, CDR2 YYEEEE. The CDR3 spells CASSRQGAEPQHF. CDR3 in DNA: TGTGCCAGCAGCCGCCAGGGAGCGGAGCCCCAGCATTTT.